The subject of this entry is one T cell receptor beta chain. The antigen remains undetermined. Germline V gene lookup returns CDR1 SGHRS and CDR2 YFSETQ. The germline V and J ends were trimmed by 1 base and 3 bases, with 2 bases remaining between them. This CDR3 has 11 residues. This specimen comes from a study of CD8+ T cells in alopecia areata. Investigators isolated RNA and reverse transcribed it into cDNA to act as the sequencing template. Data came from immunoSEQ multiplex PCR; TCRdb stores just in-frame clones and leaves some out. The table has about 200,000 clones, 35% to 45% seen once. Study-wide results and caveats: Scalp clonality decreased significantly with tofacitinib, and so did expanded CD8+ clones among the top 100.

Regarding treatment: oral pan-JAK inhibitor, 5-10 mg twice daily. J is TRBJ2-7 and V is TRBV5-1; D gene uncertain. The material sequenced was CD4+ T cells sorted from blood, taken at approximately week 34, from a patient treated with tofacitinib. The sequence was obtained from a human donor with alopecia areata. The CDR3, as DNA: TGCGCCAGCAGCTTGTACTACGAGCAGTACTTC. Amino acids: CASSLYYEQYF.